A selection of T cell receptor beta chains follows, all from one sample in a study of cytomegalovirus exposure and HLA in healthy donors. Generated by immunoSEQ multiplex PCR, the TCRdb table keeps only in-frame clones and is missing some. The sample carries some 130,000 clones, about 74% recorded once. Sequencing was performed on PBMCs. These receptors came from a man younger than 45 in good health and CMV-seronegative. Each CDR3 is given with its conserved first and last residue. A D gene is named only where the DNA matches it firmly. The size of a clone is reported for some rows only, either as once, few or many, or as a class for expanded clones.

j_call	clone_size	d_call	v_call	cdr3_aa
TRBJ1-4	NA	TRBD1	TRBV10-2	CASSLTGFNEKLFF
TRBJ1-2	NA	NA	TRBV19	CASSNGGPGGYTF
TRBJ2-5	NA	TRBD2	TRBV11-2	CASSSWDYPKETQYF
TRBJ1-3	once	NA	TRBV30	CAWGQSAGNTIYF
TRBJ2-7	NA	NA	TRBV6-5	CASSRDSIYEQYF
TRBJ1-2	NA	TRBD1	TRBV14	CASSPDRGRSYGYTF
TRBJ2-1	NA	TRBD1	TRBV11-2	CASSARGQGDNEQFF
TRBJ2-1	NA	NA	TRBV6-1	CASSAGSLSSYNEQFF
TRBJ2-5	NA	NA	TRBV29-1	CSETGIGGTQYF
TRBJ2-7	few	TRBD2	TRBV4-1	CASSQWGGLSYEQYF
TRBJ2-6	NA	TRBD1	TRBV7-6	CASSLEAGGTSGANVLTF
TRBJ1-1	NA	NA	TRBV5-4	CASSGLRDSAFF
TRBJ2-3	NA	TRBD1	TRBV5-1	CASSLGQGGNTDTQYF
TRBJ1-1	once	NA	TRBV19	CASSIVGTGTKRNTEAFF
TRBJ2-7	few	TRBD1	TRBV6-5	CASSYDRGNYEQYF
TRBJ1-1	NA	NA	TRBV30	CAWSVQANTEAFF
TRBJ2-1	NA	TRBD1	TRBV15	CATSRTGGTYNEQFF
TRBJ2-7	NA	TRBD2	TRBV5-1	CASNNLGGAYEQYF
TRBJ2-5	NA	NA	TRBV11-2	CASSLSTGVFETQYF
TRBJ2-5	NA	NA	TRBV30	CAWGLWGQGETQYF
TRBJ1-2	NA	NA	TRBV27	CASSSTLNYGYTF
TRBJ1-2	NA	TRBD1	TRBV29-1	CSGTGGPNYGYTF
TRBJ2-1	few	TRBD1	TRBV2	CASRADRGRHNEQFF
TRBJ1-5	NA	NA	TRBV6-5	CASSPSSNQPQHF
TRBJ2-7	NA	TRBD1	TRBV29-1	CSVVPLGQGNYEQYF
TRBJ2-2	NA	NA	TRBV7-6	CASSLEGFAAGELFF
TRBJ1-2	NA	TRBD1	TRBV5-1	CASSGQGINYGYTF
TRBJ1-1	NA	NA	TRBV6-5	CASREQPNTEAFF
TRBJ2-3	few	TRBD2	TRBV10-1	CASTLRDPAGDTIKLAGPTDTQYF
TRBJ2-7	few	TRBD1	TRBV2	CAGVAKDRAGYYEQYF
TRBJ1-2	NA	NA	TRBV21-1	CASSKGGAHLTSYTF
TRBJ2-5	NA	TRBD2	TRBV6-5	CASSYGSAGGETQYF
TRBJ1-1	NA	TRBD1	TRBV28	CASSLIQGRMNTEAFF
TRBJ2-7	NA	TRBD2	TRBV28	CASSPTTSGRYEQYF
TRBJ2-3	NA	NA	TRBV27	CASSPPGSDTQYF
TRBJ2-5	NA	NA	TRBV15	CATSPGHPQETQYF
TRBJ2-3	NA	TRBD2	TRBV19	CASGQLPVRDYSTDTQYF
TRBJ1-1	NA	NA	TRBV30	CAWSRGGRAGSGAFF
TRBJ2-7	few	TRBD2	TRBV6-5	CASSRTLAGGYEQYF
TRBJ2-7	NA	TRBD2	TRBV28	CAGSRREEVYEQYF
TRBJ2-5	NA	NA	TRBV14	CASSQVIRFETQYF
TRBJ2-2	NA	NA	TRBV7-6	CASSLISRGDTGELFF
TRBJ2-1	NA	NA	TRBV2	CASSETSSNYNEQFF